This TCR beta chain derives from a study of a mutant IDH1 vaccine in newly diagnosed glioma. About the study: Pretreatment consisted of radiotherapy, temozolomide, or both, with most receiving both. Week 35 brought visit V12, which was followed by visit V13 at week 47.

Time point given: week 47, end of study. Doses comprised 300 ug of mutant IDH1 20-mer peptide each, plus topical imiquimod. Patients had eight vaccinations, in weeks 1, 3, 5, 7, 11, 15, 19 and 23. Method: immunoSEQ multiplex PCR; TCRdb's copy keeps in-frame clones and lacks some. Here the sample spans tens of thousands of clones, 65% being singletons. Notes on this clone: Antigen specificity is unknown.

This CDR3 has 13 residues. The germline V gene encodes CDR1 SNHLY and CDR2 FYNNEI. V was pared by 8 bases and J by 0 bases, with 8 bases between. The sample was peripheral blood mononuclear cells (PBMCs), taken from a glioma patient whose treatment included an IDH1 peptide vaccine. The TCR sequence derives from a man aged 40-55 years with glioma. Some clones in this sample may be carry-over from other donors' samples. The chain recombines TRBV2 with TRBJ1-3, with a tentative D call TRBD1 (6 bases). CDR3 in amino acids: CASDRISGNTIYF. The CDR3 nucleotides are TGTGCCAGCGACAGGATCTCTGGAAACACCATATATTTT. The variable domain in full, with the rest retrieved from reference TRBV2 and TRBJ1-3, is EPEVTQTPSHQVTQMGQEVILRCVPISNHLYFYWYRQILGQKVEFLVSFYNNEISEKSEIFDDQFSVERPDGSNFTLKIRSTKLEDSAMYFCASDRISGNTIYFGEGSWLTVV.